At least ten counts were recorded for the clone carrying this T cell receptor beta chain. The data stem from a study of prognosis after radiotherapy for stage I lung cancer. The CDR3 runs 14 residues. CDR1 and CDR2 from the germline V gene are KGHSH and LQKENI. With V trimmed by 3 bases and J by 3 bases, 3 bases remained unmatched. Multiplex PCR in two rounds served to amplify TCR beta CDR3 from genomic DNA. Amplification in first-round PCR relied on primers specific to each TRBV and TRBJ gene. TCRdb itself ran the multiplex PCR reads through MiXCR, one entry per CDR3 protein. The data contain 20,000 to 30,000 distinct CDR3 sequences, approximately 40% of them seen just once; the ten biggest clones take up 20% to 25%.

Sequenced here: PBMCs, sampled before or after stereotactic body radiation therapy (not recorded which). This chain links TRBV18 with TRBJ1-2, with TRBD1 matching over 8 bases. The receptor's source is a donor over 45 with non-small cell lung cancer. The CDR3: CASSPGQVYYGYTF. CDR3 bases: TGTGCCAGCTCACCGGGACAGGTATACTATGGCTACACCTTC.